What follows are 18 T cell receptor beta chains derived from one specimen sequenced in a study of T cell changes during pregnancy in multiple sclerosis. This table comes from immunoSEQ multiplex PCR, and its TCRdb copy is limited to in-frame clones, with some not included. The table includes 40,000 to 45,000 clones, approximately 90% detected once. The source material was CD4+ T cells from peripheral blood mononuclear cells, sampled in the first trimester of pregnancy. These receptor sequences come from a female donor with multiple sclerosis, enrolled in a pregnancy study.

The chain joins TRBV14 to TRBJ2-6; D may be TRBD2 (6 bases). Deletions cut 3 bases from V and 2 bases from J, with 14 bases between. Germline lookup yields CDR1 SGHDN and CDR2 FVKESK. The CDR3 sequence is 17 residues long. CDR3: CASSHPFGGTGANVLTF. In DNA, the CDR3 is TGTGCCAGCAGCCACCCTTTTGGGGGGACTGGGGCCAACGTCCTGACTTTC.

The chain joins TRBV7-9 to TRBJ2-5; no definite D call. Deletions cut 5 bases from V and 5 bases from J, with 9 bases between. Germline lookup yields CDR1 SEHNR and CDR2 FQNEAQ (reference sequence). The CDR3 is 12 amino acids. The CDR3 coding sequence is TGTGCCAGCAGCCCCGGTATGGAGACCCAGTACTTC. Amino acids: CASSPGMETQYF.

The chain carries TRBV21-1 and TRBJ1-1. TRBV21-1 is recorded as a pseudogene. The CDR3 extends over 14 amino acids. Here the CDR3 DNA reads TGTGCCAGCAGCACATCCGGGGAGAGCACTGAAGCTTTCTTT. It codes for CASSTSGESTEAFF.

The chain couples TRBV11-2 to TRBJ2-1; 12 bases agree with TRBD2. V was pared by 1 base and J by 8 bases, with 0 bases of the junction left unmatched. The germline V gene encodes CDR1 SGHAT and CDR2 FQNNGV. This CDR3 is built from 14 residues. CDR3 loop: CASSLGLAGDEQFF. The CDR3 nucleotides read TGTGCCAGCAGCTTAGGACTAGCGGGAGATGAGCAGTTCTTC.

CDR3 in amino acids: CASSQLLDRDQTGYTF. The CDR3 DNA sequence: TGCGCCAGCAGCCAACTCTTGGACAGGGATCAGACCGGCTACACCTTC. The J gene is TRBJ1-2, the V gene TRBV4-1; 8 bases agree with TRBD1. The CDR3 has 16 amino acids. The germline gives CDR1 MGHRA, CDR2 YSYEKL. Trimming at V came to 2 bases and at J to 8 bases, leaving 13 bases not matched to a gene.

The chain joins TRBV5-1 to TRBJ1-2, with a weak D call TRBD1 (5 bases). CDR3 length equals 16 residues. The germline CDR1 and CDR2 sequences are SGHRS and YFSETQ. With 4 bases removed from V and 3 bases from J, the gap between germline ends came to 19 bases. CDR3: CASSTGGGGRDYGYTF. The CDR3 DNA is TGCGCCAGCAGCACCGGCGGGGGGGGTAGAGACTATGGCTACACCTTC.

This clone was observed a handful of times. The chain couples TRBV7-9 to TRBJ2-3; 7 bases match TRBD2. The CDR3 consists of 12 residues. Per germline, CDR1 SEHNR and CDR2 FQNEAQ (reference sequence). V dropped 4 bases and J dropped 11; count of bases not matched to a gene: 6. The CDR3 DNA reads as TGTGCCAGCAGCTCTAGCGGATGGGGGCAGTATTTT. Its protein is CASSSSGWGQYF.

The chain employs TRBV7-2 and TRBJ1-5; D call uncertain. The CDR3 runs 15 residues. V was clipped by 0 bases and J by 2 bases, with 8 bases between them. Germline CDR1 and CDR2: SGHTA and FQGNSA. The CDR3 sequence: CASSLAAAGNQPQHF. Here the CDR3 DNA reads TGTGCCAGCAGCTTAGCAGCGGCTGGCAATCAGCCCCAGCATTTT.

The CDR3 sequence is CASTLGGGGNGYTF. As DNA, the CDR3 is TGTGCCAGCACCCTAGGTGGGGGGGGCAATGGCTACACCTTC. The chain employs TRBV13 and TRBJ1-2; D is possibly TRBD1 (6 bases). Trimming left V 7 bases short and J 6 bases short, with 18 bases between. Germline assignment: CDR1 PRHDT and CDR2 FYEKMQ (reference sequence). The CDR3 runs to 14 residues.

The rearrangement joins TRBV4-2 to TRBJ2-3, with 11 nucleotides matching TRBD2. V was clipped by 1 base and J by 4 bases; unmatched bases: 4. This CDR3 is built from 16 residues. Germline CDR1 and CDR2: LGHNA and YNFKEQ. CDR3 region: CASSQGGLAAPDTQYF. CDR3 sequence (DNA): TGTGCCAGCAGCCAAGGGGGACTAGCGGCCCCAGATACGCAGTATTTT.

The chain employs TRBV9 and TRBJ2-7; TRBD1 might be the D (5 bases). Germline V CDR1 and CDR2: SGDLS, YYNGEE. CDR3 length: 16 amino acids. V was trimmed by 1 base and J by 3 bases, leaving 17 bases between them. The CDR3 here is CASSVSLTARGYEQYF. CDR3 in DNA: TGTGCCAGCAGCGTAAGCTTGACAGCGAGAGGCTACGAGCAGTACTTC.

The genes are TRBV9 and TRBJ2-7; maybe TRBD2 (5 bases). The CDR3 length is 13 residues. CDR1 is SGDLS, CDR2 YYNGEE, per germline. The ends were cut back, 0 bases at V and 6 bases at J, with 10 bases in the middle. The CDR3 loop reads CASSVAPGTEQYF. The DNA of the CDR3 is TGTGCCAGCAGCGTAGCACCGGGAACCGAGCAGTACTTC.

This chain joins TRBV6-1 and TRBJ1-4, with D perhaps TRBD1 (5 bases). Trimming stripped 7 bases from V and 7 bases from J, with 13 bases between. Germline loops: CDR1 MNHNS, CDR2 SASEGT. CDR3 size: 13 residues. For the CDR3, the DNA is TGTGCCAGCACAAGGGGATCGGGTGAAAAACTGTTTTTT. The encoded protein is CASTRGSGEKLFF.

The rearrangement uses TRBV9 and TRBJ2-1; 10 bases map to TRBD2. Unmatched junction bases numbered 1, after V lost 0 bases and J lost 4 bases. The CDR3 runs to 15 residues. CDR1 and CDR2 (germline): SGDLS, YYNGEE. CDR3 sequence: CASSVVAGGYNEQFF. The CDR3 DNA reads TGTGCCAGCAGCGTAGTAGCGGGGGGATACAATGAGCAGTTCTTC.

This chain connects TRBV4-2 to TRBJ2-3; 8 bases align to TRBD2. Germline-derived CDR1 and CDR2 are LGHNA and YNFKEQ. Germline trimming cut 0 bases from V and 4 bases from J; bases unmatched to any gene: 3. The CDR3 totals 15 residues. This CDR3 is CASSQESGSSDTQYF. CDR3 nucleotide sequence: TGTGCCAGCAGCCAAGAAAGCGGGAGTTCAGATACGCAGTATTTT.

The chain has TRBV7-3 and TRBJ2-7, with D possibly matching TRBD1 (5 bases). The CDR3 spans 13 residues. Germline assignment: CDR1 SGHTA and CDR2 FQGTGA. Trimming removed 0 bases from V and 3 bases from J, with 6 bases in between. The DNA for the CDR3 is TGTGCCAGCAGCTTAACAGGGGACTACGAGCAGTACTTC. Its protein is CASSLTGDYEQYF.

The V gene is TRBV6-5, the J gene TRBJ1-2; D perhaps matches TRBD1 (5 bases). The CDR3 length is 14 residues. Germline assignment: CDR1 MNHEY and CDR2 SVGAGI. V was trimmed by 7 bases and J by 8 bases, leaving 20 bases between them. The CDR3 bases are TGTGCCAGCACTCTCGGGGGGGTTCTCGACGGCTACACCTTC. Amino acid sequence: CASTLGGVLDGYTF.

V and J are TRBV18 and TRBJ1-1; D perhaps matches TRBD1 (6 bases). The germline V gene has CDR1 KGHSH and CDR2 LQKENI. The CDR3 runs to 13 residues. Deletions cut 6 bases from V and 1 base from J, with 9 bases between. DNA for the CDR3: TGTGCCAGCTCCAGGGGCAGGAACACTGAAGCTTTCTTT. This gives the protein CASSRGRNTEAFF.